The sequence of this T cell receptor (beta chain) was determined in a study of blood T cell repertoires in COVID-19. Study information: Spain, Italy and the United States supplied samples that represented acute and convalescent COVID-19.

Germline V gene sequence: CDR1 SGHAT, CDR2 FQNNGV. Trimming took off 5 bases at V and 4 bases at J, with 13 bases between the two ends. This CDR3 region has 14 residues. Participants were aged roughly 18 to 89 years from 24 US areas. Membership in each cohort depended on participant-reported clinical history. How the authors handled the data: Cell counts per sample came from amplifying reference gene primers. This table comes from immunoSEQ multiplex PCR, and its TCRdb copy is limited to in-frame clones, with some not included. D and trimming were read from the DNA, whereas the V and J calls and clone size are those reported in that table. This table holds roughly 240,000 clones, about 91% found once.

The clonotype comes from a woman in her twenties or thirties with acute COVID-19. Sequencing input: PBMCs or T cells enriched from blood (not recorded which). The genes are TRBV11-2 and TRBJ2-3; the D gene is possibly TRBD1 (6 bases). CDR3 nucleotide sequence: TGTGCCAGCAGCCCATCAGGGGCCCCAGATACGCAGTATTTT. Residues: CASSPSGAPDTQYF.